These 6 T cell receptor beta chains were sequenced from one sample in a study of blood T cell repertoires in COVID-19. Profiling relied on immunoSEQ multiplex PCR, and the TCRdb table lists in-frame clones only, not all of them. This sample carries 100,000 to 120,000 clones, around 86% of them seen once, and the ten largest clones take over 35%. The sequenced sample consisted of peripheral blood. These receptors all come from an elderly man with acute or convalescent COVID-19.

The chain links TRBV5-1 to TRBJ2-7; TRBD1 matches 11 bases. CDR3 length: 15 residues. Trimming at V came to 5 bases and at J to 0 bases, leaving 4 bases not matched to a gene. CDR1 is SGHRS and CDR2 is YFSETQ in the germline V gene. CDR3 coding DNA: TGCGCCAGCAGAGGACAGGGGGCTAGCTCCTACGAGCAGTACTTC. It specifies CASRGQGASSYEQYF.

In its sample, this clone was seen a few times. This chain connects TRBV18 to TRBJ1-1; D perhaps matches TRBD1 (5 bases). CDR1 and CDR2 from the germline V gene are KGHSH and LQKENI. The CDR3 is 13 amino acids. V lost 4 bases and J lost 3, with 9 bases in between. The CDR3 is CASSQGMDTEAFF. CDR3 nucleotides: TGTGCCAGCTCACAGGGGATGGACACTGAAGCTTTCTTT.

This sequence joins TRBV7-2 and TRBJ1-2; TRBD1 is a possible D gene (5 bases). Germline loops: CDR1 SGHTA, CDR2 FQGNSA. The V end lost 3 bases, the J end lost 6 bases, and 8 bases lay between the germline ends. The CDR3 totals 12 residues. The CDR3 protein is CASSFDRHGYTF. The CDR3 DNA sequence: TGTGCCAGCAGCTTCGACAGACATGGCTACACCTTC.

The genes are TRBV7-2 and TRBJ2-5; D ambiguous. Trimming cost V 5 bases and J 4 bases, with 11 bases left between them. Germline values: CDR1 SGHTA, CDR2 FQGNSA. The CDR3 has 13 amino acids. The CDR3 DNA reads TGTGCCAGCAGCCGGCGACACTTAGAGACCCAGTACTTC. It specifies CASSRRHLETQYF.

V and J are TRBV30 and TRBJ2-7; 9 nucleotides match TRBD1. The CDR3 is 14 residues long. CDR1 is GTSNPN and CDR2 is SVGIG in the germline V gene (reference sequence). The J segment lost 9 bases and the V segment lost 3 bases, leaving 12 bases of the junction unmatched. CDR3 DNA: TGTGCCTGGAGCAGGGACAGGGTGGGACAAGGGCAGTACTTC. As protein: CAWSRDRVGQGQYF.

This clone has more than one count but fewer than ten. This chain uses TRBV6-1 with TRBJ2-6, with D possibly TRBD2 on 6 matching bases. CDR3 size: 15 residues. Per germline, CDR1 MNHNS and CDR2 SASEGT. V lost 5 bases, J lost 0 bases, and 8 bases lay in between. This CDR3 is CASSHSGSGANVLTF. The CDR3 nucleotides read TGTGCCAGCAGTCATAGCGGCTCTGGGGCCAACGTCCTGACTTTC.